This T cell receptor beta chain was sequenced during a study of blood T cell repertoires in COVID-19. Study summary: The United States, Italy and Spain were the sources of the acute and convalescent COVID-19 samples. From T cells, B-cell-depleted T cells, or PBMCs came the material, which was cDNA or gDNA.

To note about this clone: A read error may account for a junction end that differs from germline.

In the original workflow: The assay estimated nucleated cells by amplifying reference gene primers. The assay was immunoSEQ multiplex PCR, and TCRdb's table has in-frame clones only and misses some. V, J and clone size are taken as reported in that table, and D and trimming were inferred from the DNA itself. The data hold roughly 190,000 clones, with more than 65% observed a single time. This TCR was sampled from a human donor with acute or convalescent COVID-19. The donor label of this sample is uncertain. The sequenced sample was peripheral blood.

In DNA form, the CDR3 reads TGTGCCAGCAGCTTCGACCGAACAGATATGCAGTATTTT. This encodes CASSFDRTDMQYF. The chain is built from TRBV11-3 and TRBJ2-3; no definite D call. Germline assignment: CDR1 SGHNT and CDR2 YENEEA. This CDR3 spans 13 amino acids.